The 9 T cell receptor beta chains presented below share a single source sample, sequenced in a study of cytomegalovirus exposure and HLA in healthy donors. PCR was performed using 60 Vbeta and 13 Jbeta primers. Produced via immunoSEQ multiplex PCR; TCRdb's table is partial and in-frame only. There are 150,000 to 200,000 clones in the sample; about 77% occur only once, and roughly 9.7% lies in the top ten. Sequencing was performed on PBMCs. The origin of the receptors is a man younger than 35 in good health and CMV-seropositive.

The DNA of the CDR3 is TGTGCCTGGAGTGTAGTAGAGGCAGAGACCCAGTACTTC. Amino acid sequence: CAWSVVEAETQYF. The V gene is TRBV30, the J gene TRBJ2-5; D is unresolved. The CDR3 is made up of 13 amino acids. CDR1 is GTSNPN, CDR2 SVGIG, per germline (reference sequence). The ends were cut back, 0 bases at V and 4 bases at J, with 9 bases in the middle.

The gene calls are TRBV5-1 and TRBJ1-1; 10 bases line up with TRBD1. The CDR3 is 14 residues long. Germline V gene lookup returns CDR1 SGHRS and CDR2 YFSETQ. The J segment lost 5 bases and the V segment lost 2 bases, leaving 3 bases of the junction unmatched. CDR3 sequence: CASSFRDRGTEAFF. CDR3 DNA sequence: TGCGCCAGCAGCTTCCGGGACAGGGGAACTGAAGCTTTCTTT.

The chain combines TRBV7-2 with TRBJ1-4; D is ambiguous. The germline CDR1 and CDR2 sequences are SGHTA and FQGNSA. V was shortened by 3 bases and J by 7 bases, with 21 bases between the two germline ends. CDR3 length: 17 amino acids. CDR3 residues: CASSFSQRPQPIEKLFF. The CDR3 bases are TGTGCCAGCAGCTTTTCGCAGCGACCCCAACCGATTGAAAAACTGTTTTTT. The variable domain in full, with the rest retrieved from reference TRBV7-2 and TRBJ1-4, is GAGVSQSPSNKVTEKGKDVELRCDPISGHTALYWYRQSLGQGLEFLIYFQGNSAPDKSGLPSDRFSAERTGGSVSTLTIQRTQQEDSAVYLCASSFSQRPQPIEKLFFGSGTQLSVL.

The J gene is TRBJ2-2, the V gene TRBV6-1; TRBD1 might be the D (5 bases). V was cut by 7 bases and J by 7 bases, with 19 bases left in between. CDR1 MNHNS and CDR2 SASEGT come from the germline V gene. This CDR3 comprises 15 residues. Here the CDR3 DNA reads TGTGCCAGCAAGGTGGGGCAAAAAGGTGGCGGGGAGCTGTTTTTT. Residues: CASKVGQKGGGELFF.

The V and J genes are TRBV27 and TRBJ2-7; unclear D gene. This CDR3 comprises 14 residues. Germline values: CDR1 MNHEY, CDR2 SMNVEV (reference sequence). Between the trimmed V and J ends, which lost 5 bases and 0 bases, there was a span of 11 bases. The chain's CDR3 is CASSTFADSYEQYF. In DNA, the CDR3 is TGTGCCAGCAGTACCTTTGCGGACTCCTACGAGCAGTACTTC.

This chain connects TRBV11-2 to TRBJ2-7; D is unresolved. Trimming took 5 bases from V and 0 from J, leaving 11 bases between them. The germline gives CDR1 SGHAT, CDR2 FQNNGV. The CDR3 is 14 residues long. The CDR3 is CASSPAPGSYEQYF. Here the CDR3 DNA reads TGTGCCAGCAGCCCCGCCCCAGGCTCCTACGAGCAGTACTTC.

This chain links TRBV7-2 with TRBJ2-1; 12 nucleotides line up with TRBD2. Germline CDR1 and CDR2: SGHTA and FQGNSA. The V and J ends lost 3 bases and 6 bases, in that order; junction bases with no gene match: 6. The CDR3 length is 16 residues. The DNA for the CDR3 is TGTGCCAGCAGCTTGTTGGGACTAGCGGGTGTCAATGAGCAGTTCTTC. This encodes CASSLLGLAGVNEQFF.

The chain combines TRBV7-9 with TRBJ1-1; D unresolved. CDR3 length: 14 amino acids. Trimming took off 2 bases at V and 1 base at J, with 8 bases between the two ends. CDR1 SEHNR and CDR2 FQNEAQ come from the germline V gene (reference sequence). CDR3 residues: CASSLTAENTEAFF. CDR3 coding DNA: TGTGCCAGCAGCTTAACCGCAGAGAACACTGAAGCTTTCTTT.

The chain combines TRBV6-5 with TRBJ2-3; D gene uncertain. CDR3 size: 11 residues. CDR1 is MNHEY, CDR2 SVGAGI, per germline. The V end lost 5 bases, the J end lost 6 bases, and 6 bases lay between the germline ends. CDR3 DNA: TGTGCCAGCAGTGTCGGGGATACGCAGTATTTT. Amino acids: CASSVGDTQYF.